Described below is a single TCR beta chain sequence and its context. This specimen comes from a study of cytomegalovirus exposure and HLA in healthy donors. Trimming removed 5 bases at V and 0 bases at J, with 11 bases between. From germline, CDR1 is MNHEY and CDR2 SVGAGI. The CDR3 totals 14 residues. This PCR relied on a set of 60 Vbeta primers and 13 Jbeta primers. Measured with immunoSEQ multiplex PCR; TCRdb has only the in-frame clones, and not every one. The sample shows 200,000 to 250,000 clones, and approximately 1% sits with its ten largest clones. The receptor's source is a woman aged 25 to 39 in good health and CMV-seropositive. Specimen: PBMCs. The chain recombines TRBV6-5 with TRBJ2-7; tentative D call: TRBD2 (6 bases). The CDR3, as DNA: TGTGCCAGCAGTAGAGAACTAGCCTCCTACGAGCAGTACTTC. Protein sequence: CASSRELASYEQYF.